The clone carrying this TCR beta chain was picked up many times. Its target is not known. Conversion of TCR transcripts into cDNA relied on 5'RACE template switching, which added a universal primer site and UMIs. TCRdb re-analysed the 5' RACE reads in MiXCR, keeping a single row per CDR3 protein. The sample has over 110,000 distinct CDR3 sequences, 7.7% seen once; the top ten hold approximately 0.67%. This entry belongs to a study of T cells after yellow fever vaccination. Study-level results: Clones from primary vaccination mostly reappeared after the booster (roughly 95% CD4, approximately 86% CD8).

V lost 2 bases, J lost 0 bases, and 9 bases lay in between. CDR1 is SGHTA, CDR2 FQGNSA, per germline. The CDR3 sequence is 15 residues long. The chain carries TRBV7-2 and TRBJ2-3, with TRBD2 as a possible D gene (6 bases). The starting material was CD4+ T cells sorted from PBMCs, obtained 5 days after the yellow fever booster vaccination. The receptor was isolated from a man aged 25 to 40 who received the YFV17D yellow fever vaccine. In nucleotides, the CDR3 is TGTGCCAGCAGCTTACTAGCGAGTAGCACAGATACGCAGTATTTT. Amino acids: CASSLLASSTDTQYF.